The clone carrying this T cell receptor beta chain showed up many times. Its target is not known. TCR beta CDR3 sequences were amplified from RNA transcripts. A set of HTBI primers served as the primers for a first-round RT-PCR of the TCR CDR3. TCRdb independently ran MiXCR on the multiplex PCR reads; one entry per CDR3 protein. The sample contains some 600,000 distinct CDR3 sequences, approximately 14% of which appear only once. This record belongs to a study of T cells in Graves' hyperthyroidism and ophthalmopathy. Whole-study results and caveats: Most clonotypes expanded in thyroid above 0.001 were likewise present in blood.

This CDR3 has 15 residues. The V and J ends lost 5 bases and 5 bases respectively, with 17 bases between them. Germline assignment: CDR1 SGHVS and CDR2 FQNEAQ. Source material: blood. V gene TRBV7-8 combines with J gene TRBJ2-3; D possibly corresponds to TRBD2 (6 bases). The origin of this receptor is a woman in her thirties with Graves' hyperthyroidism that later progressed to Graves' ophthalmopathy. The CDR3 DNA reads as TGTGCCAGCAGCCCCAGGCGGAGGGCGGGAGATACGCAGTATTTT. It codes for CASSPRRRAGDTQYF.